Listed below are T cell receptor beta chains from one sample, sequenced in a study of cytomegalovirus exposure and HLA in healthy donors. TCRdb keeps only in-frame clones here, not all; method: immunoSEQ multiplex PCR. The sample has about 160,000 clones, roughly 88% seen once. What was sequenced was PBMCs. Receptors originate from a man between 45 and 60 years old in good health and CMV-seropositive. Both conserved end residues are trimmed from each CDR3. Rows may omit the clone size; those that give it use once, few, many or a size class.

clone size	V gene	J gene	CDR3 protein
few	TRBV11-2	TRBJ2-3	ASSLRGGTGVRDTQY
.	TRBV5-5	TRBJ1-2	ASSLSGTGLNYGYT
.	TRBV30	TRBJ1-5	AWSVSGSNQPQH
.	TRBV5-8	TRBJ2-2	ASSLQVNTGELF
.	TRBV4-2	TRBJ2-3	ASSPSEGTSLNKDTQY
few	TRBV10-1	TRBJ2-2	ASQDSNTGELF
.	TRBV2	TRBJ2-2	ASSEGSAGPNTGELF
few	TRBV19	TRBJ2-2	ASSLSYRGGTGELF
.	TRBV27	TRBJ1-2	ASSRYDRAGYT
few	TRBV6-6	TRBJ2-1	ASSYTLNEQF
.	TRBV19	TRBJ2-7	ASSIAVGSYEQY
.	TRBV11-3	TRBJ1-1	ASSILQGYGGAF
.	TRBV5-1	TRBJ1-4	ASSPGTGDEKLF
.	TRBV6-6	TRBJ2-3	ASVVLAGGTDTQY
once	TRBV28	TRBJ2-1	ASSFTTRAGEGGRNEQF
once	TRBV5-1	TRBJ2-3	ASSEGSSTDTQY
once	TRBV5-1	TRBJ2-4	ASSLKGDRDIQY
.	TRBV6-1	TRBJ1-1	ASSVGQTNTEAF
.	TRBV10-3	TRBJ2-1	AISEDTGSYNEQF
.	TRBV7-2	TRBJ2-5	ASSQGVAGGSLETQY
once	TRBV5-1	TRBJ1-6	ASSGQGADNSPLH
few	TRBV19	TRBJ1-2	ASKLDGSGYGYT
.	TRBV18	TRBJ2-5	ASSPGTGYGTQY
.	TRBV30	TRBJ1-3	AWSAPGALTGNTIY
.	TRBV2	TRBJ1-3	ASTDRQDPGNTIY
.	TRBV6-6	TRBJ2-1	ASSYSLAGLDNEQF
.	TRBV4-1	TRBJ2-2	ASSRVSDTGELF
.	TRBV7-8	TRBJ2-2	ASSFRKGQENTGELF
.	TRBV7-8	TRBJ1-1	ASSLVQGMRDTEAF
few	TRBV5-1	TRBJ2-2	ASSLGGGIVTGELF
.	TRBV19	TRBJ2-1	ASRRGGSPYNEQF
.	TRBV9	TRBJ2-2	ASSVYDRVNTGELF
.	TRBV18	TRBJ1-2	ASSPRVGGYT
.	TRBV19	TRBJ2-3	ASSIEGTSGSGAQY
.	TRBV25-1	TRBJ2-2	ASSEYSGPGELF
.	TRBV9	TRBJ2-3	ASSVGALTDTQY
.	TRBV18	TRBJ1-1	ASSPLAGEAF
.	TRBV6-5	TRBJ1-1	ASSYSFTWSEAF
.	TRBV27	TRBJ1-4	ASTIYLGGNEKLF
.	TRBV7-9	TRBJ1-1	ASRMGGGLNTEAF
.	TRBV5-1	TRBJ2-2	ASSLTAGNGELF
.	TRBV5-1	TRBJ2-2	ASSPGGGELF
.	TRBV5-1	TRBJ2-1	ASSLHGGSGEQF
.	TRBV9	TRBJ2-1	ASSTLADYNEQF
.	TRBV10-1	TRBJ2-2	ASSESRDTGELF
few	TRBV11-3	TRBJ2-2	ASSLEAAGGPFTGELF
once	TRBV4-2	TRBJ2-2	ASSQETVADGELF
.	TRBV6-6	TRBJ1-2	ASSRTQYGYT
.	TRBV6-5	TRBJ1-4	ASSYSTRSWEEKLF
few	TRBV5-8	TRBJ1-5	ASSFRDSYSNQPQH
few	TRBV5-1	TRBJ2-7	ASSFGQGAGEQY
.	TRBV7-9	TRBJ2-7	ASVPSGVSYEQY
.	TRBV6-1	TRBJ2-5	ASRGQIPQETQY
.	TRBV4-1	TRBJ2-7	ASSQDVRESSYEQY
.	TRBV2	TRBJ1-4	ASSGLGRGGSEKLF
few	TRBV18	TRBJ1-1	ASSSLQGLNTEAF
.	TRBV10-3	TRBJ2-1	AISVGSYNEQF
.	TRBV6-5	TRBJ2-7	ASSEGQGLEQY
.	TRBV29-1	TRBJ2-3	SVDDLRGFTDTQY
once	TRBV5-1	TRBJ1-5	ASSLEGGGGDQPQH